The 26 T cell receptor beta chains listed next were all sequenced from one sample in a study of cytomegalovirus exposure and HLA in healthy donors. 13 Jbeta primers and 60 Vbeta primers were used for the PCR. Some clones are missing from TCRdb's copy, which holds only in-frame ones; the method was immunoSEQ multiplex PCR. The sample has about 200,000 clones; about 83% are singletons. The sample was PBMCs. Receptors originate from a girl between 5 and 17 years old in good health and CMV-seronegative.

The chain couples TRBV9 to TRBJ1-4; D remains ambiguous. CDR1 and CDR2 (germline): SGDLS, YYNGEE. CDR3 size: 15 residues. V was pared by 0 bases and J by 0 bases, with 6 bases between. CDR3 sequence reads: CASSVDPSTNEKLFF. The CDR3 DNA reads as TGTGCCAGCAGCGTAGATCCCTCAACTAATGAAAAACTGTTTTTT.

The V gene is TRBV30, the J gene TRBJ2-5, with a possible D match to TRBD2 (6 bases). Germline V CDR1 and CDR2: GTSNPN, SVGIG (reference sequence). V was shortened by 0 bases and J by 1 base, with 15 bases between the two germline ends. The CDR3 has 16 amino acids. CDR3 residues: CAWSVFFGGSQETQYF. The CDR3 DNA is TGTGCCTGGAGTGTATTTTTCGGGGGATCCCAAGAGACCCAGTACTTC. Filled out from reference TRBV30 and TRBJ2-5, the complete variable domain reads SQTIHQWPATLVQPVGSPLSLECTVEGTSNPNLYWYRQAAGRGLQLLFYSVGIGQISSEVPQNLSASRPQDRQFILSSKKLLLSDSGFYLCAWSVFFGGSQETQYFGPGTRLLVL.

This clone was observed a single time. V is TRBV2 and J is TRBJ1-5; D may be TRBD1 (5 bases). From germline, CDR1 is SNHLY and CDR2 FYNNEI. With 9 bases removed from V and 2 bases from J, the gap between germline ends came to 14 bases. CDR3 length equals 14 residues. CDR3 in DNA: TGTGCCAGTGACAGCAGGCGCGGCAATCAGCCCCAGCATTTT. It yields the protein CASDSRRGNQPQHF.

CDR3 amino acids: CAWNLRVGEQYF. The CDR3 DNA follows: TGTGCCTGGAATCTGAGGGTAGGCGAGCAGTACTTC. The V and J genes are TRBV30 and TRBJ2-7, with D possibly TRBD2 on 5 matching bases. The CDR3 length is 12 residues. Germline V gene sequence: CDR1 GTSNPN, CDR2 SVGIG (reference sequence). The ends were cut back, 4 bases at V and 6 bases at J, with 13 bases in the middle.

The rearrangement joins TRBV27 to TRBJ2-7; TRBD2 aligns across 10 bases. V shed 6 bases, J shed 5 bases, and the junction held 7 bases outside the gene matches. Germline V gene sequence: CDR1 MNHEY, CDR2 SMNVEV (reference sequence). The CDR3 covers 14 residues. The CDR3: CASRVAGGLNEQYF. The CDR3, as DNA: TGTGCCAGCAGGGTAGCGGGAGGATTAAACGAGCAGTACTTC.

About this clone itself: This CDR3 is also generated by other DNA sequences in the sample. The J gene is TRBJ2-5, the V gene TRBV7-2; no firm D call. Looked up from germline, CDR1 is SGHTA and CDR2 is FQGNSA. The CDR3 consists of 12 residues. Trimming took 1 base from V and 4 from J, leaving 4 bases between them. CDR3 loop: CASSLERETQYF. The CDR3 DNA follows: TGTGCCAGCAGCTTAGAGCGAGAGACCCAGTACTTC.

The chain has TRBV7-8 and TRBJ1-1; TRBD1 aligns across 7 bases. Trimming at V came to 5 bases and at J to 4 bases, leaving 16 bases not matched to a gene. The CDR3 has 17 residues. CDR1 and CDR2 from the germline V gene are SGHVS and FQNEAQ. For the CDR3, the DNA is TGTGCCAGCAGCCCAGACAGGGTTGGGCGGATTGCCACTGAAGCTTTCTTT. It specifies CASSPDRVGRIATEAFF.

This chain joins TRBV6-6 and TRBJ2-5; 11 bases agree with TRBD2. Germline V gene data show CDR1 as MNHNY and CDR2 as SVGAGI (reference sequence). V was clipped by 7 bases and J by 5 bases; unmatched bases: 9. The CDR3 has 15 amino acids. Written as DNA, the CDR3 is TGTGCCAGCAATAATCTAGCGGGAGGCGGGGAGACCCAGTACTTC. Its protein product is CASNNLAGGGETQYF.

V and J are TRBV4-2 and TRBJ2-7; 11 nucleotides agree with TRBD2. The CDR3 length is 16 residues. V lost 1 base and J lost 3; bases outside the gene matches: 5. Per the germline V gene, CDR1 is LGHNA and CDR2 is YNFKEQ. The CDR3 DNA sequence: TGTGCCAGCAGCCAAGGTCTAGCGGGAGGTCTCTACGAGCAGTACTTC. It is translated as CASSQGLAGGLYEQYF.

The chain links TRBV25-1 to TRBJ1-3, with 9 bases that match TRBD1. This CDR3 has 16 residues. V lost 4 bases to trimming and J lost 2 bases; unmatched junction nucleotides: 6. Germline lookup yields CDR1 MGHDK and CDR2 SYGVNS. CDR3 protein: CASSGPRTGAGNTIYF. The CDR3 DNA sequence: TGTGCCAGCAGTGGCCCCCGGACAGGGGCTGGAAACACCATATATTTT.

V is TRBV6-5 and J is TRBJ1-1; TRBD1 aligns across 7 bases. J lost 4 bases, V lost 4 bases, and 6 bases had no gene match. The germline gives CDR1 MNHEY, CDR2 SVGAGI. This CDR3 is built from 14 residues. CDR3 region: CASSFDREVTEAFF. In nucleotides, the CDR3 is TGTGCCAGCAGTTTCGACAGGGAAGTCACTGAAGCTTTCTTT.

V is TRBV7-2 and J is TRBJ2-1; D is perhaps TRBD2 (5 bases). Germline V lookup: CDR1 SGHTA, CDR2 FQGNSA. Trimming pared 6 bases from V and 0 bases from J, leaving 12 bases between. The CDR3 spans 15 residues. Here the CDR3 DNA reads TGTGCCAGCAGAGCTAGGGAGAGCTCCTACAATGAGCAGTTCTTC. Translated, it gives CASRARESSYNEQFF.

The V gene is TRBV29-1, the J gene TRBJ1-1; D possibly corresponds to TRBD1 (5 bases). CDR1 SQVTM and CDR2 ANQGSEA come from the germline V gene. CDR3 length equals 11 residues. Trimming left V 5 bases short and J 1 base short, with 5 bases between. DNA of the CDR3: TGCAGCGTTACAGGGAACACTGAAGCTTTCTTT. It yields the protein CSVTGNTEAFF.

This rearrangement joins TRBV30 to TRBJ2-1, with 13 bases fitting TRBD2. The CDR3 consists of 19 residues. Trimming removed 1 base from V and 2 bases from J; junction bases left unmatched: 11. In germline, CDR1 is GTSNPN, CDR2 SVGIG (reference sequence). CDR3 region: CAWSGGTSGAGTTYNEQFF. The CDR3 region has the DNA TGTGCCTGGAGTGGGGGGACTAGCGGGGCTGGGACGACCTACAATGAGCAGTTCTTC.

This clone was seen once. This rearrangement joins TRBV10-1 to TRBJ2-7, with TRBD1 as a possible D gene (5 bases). Deletions cut 10 bases from V and 6 bases from J, with 16 bases between. Germline loops: CDR1 WNHNN, CDR2 SYGVQD (reference sequence). The CDR3 is 12 amino acids. CDR3 loop: CATQRKDSEQYF. CDR3 sequence (DNA): TGCGCCACCCAAAGAAAAGACAGCGAGCAGTACTTC.

J is TRBJ2-1 and V is TRBV7-2; 8 nucleotides match TRBD2. CDR1 is SGHTA, CDR2 FQGNSA, per germline. V dropped 3 bases and J dropped 6; count of bases not matched to a gene: 10. The CDR3 contains 16 residues. The CDR3 sequence is CASSLRGAVNINEQFF. The CDR3 nucleotides read TGTGCCAGCAGCTTGCGGGGGGCGGTCAACATCAATGAGCAGTTCTTC.

The CDR3 sequence: CASSQWAGQEKYF. In DNA form, the CDR3 reads TGTGCCAGCAGCCAATGGGCAGGACAGGAGAAGTATTTT. This rearrangement joins TRBV14 to TRBJ2-3; 7 nucleotides line up with TRBD1. The CDR3 covers 13 residues. Germline V gene sequence: CDR1 SGHDN, CDR2 FVKESK. V was clipped by 2 bases and J by 13 bases; unmatched bases: 9.

V is TRBV6-1 and J is TRBJ1-2; D unclear. Germline assignment: CDR1 MNHNS and CDR2 SASEGT. This CDR3 comprises 14 residues. V lost 3 bases and J 8 bases, leaving 16 bases between the germline ends. The CDR3 DNA reads TGTGCCAGCAGTGACAGGCAGGAGGCCTTCGGCTACACCTTC. Protein sequence: CASSDRQEAFGYTF.

V gene TRBV28 combines with J gene TRBJ2-7, with 7 positions matching TRBD2. The V segment lost 5 bases and the J segment 4 bases; nucleotides outside the gene matches: 14. Germline values: CDR1 MDHEN, CDR2 SYDVKM. The CDR3 loop spans 16 amino acids. This CDR3 reads CASSPVGGSSKYEQYF. CDR3 DNA sequence: TGTGCCAGCAGTCCCGTGGGCGGGAGCAGTAAATACGAGCAGTACTTC.

This rearrangement joins TRBV30 to TRBJ1-6; tentative D call: TRBD1 (5 bases). The CDR3 totals 13 residues. Germline CDR1 is GTSNPN and CDR2 is SVGIG (reference sequence). Trimming shortened V by 5 bases and J by 9 bases, and 14 bases separated the two germline ends. The CDR3 protein is CAWGIQGPSPLHF. CDR3 nucleotides: TGTGCCTGGGGGATCCAGGGCCCTTCACCCCTCCACTTT. Based on the CDR3 plus reference TRBV30 and TRBJ1-6, the full variable domain is SQTIHQWPATLVQPVGSPLSLECTVEGTSNPNLYWYRQAAGRGLQLLFYSVGIGQISSEVPQNLSASRPQDRQFILSSKKLLLSDSGFYLCAWGIQGPSPLHFGNGTRLTVT.

This chain uses TRBV5-1 with TRBJ1-2, with 9 nucleotides matching TRBD1. The CDR3 extends over 14 amino acids. Germline trimming cut 6 bases from V and 8 bases from J; bases unmatched to any gene: 11. CDR1 SGHRS and CDR2 YFSETQ come from the germline V gene. The CDR3 is CASTLPGQGVGYTF. The CDR3, as DNA: TGCGCCAGCACTCTTCCGGGACAGGGTGTAGGCTACACCTTC.

The chain links TRBV30 to TRBJ1-3; 7 bases match TRBD1. Trimming at V came to 3 bases and at J to 6 bases, leaving 5 bases not matched to a gene. CDR3 size: 13 residues. The germline V gene encodes CDR1 GTSNPN and CDR2 SVGIG (reference sequence). CDR3 in DNA: TGTGCCTGGAGCCCGGGACAGATAAACACCATATATTTT. Amino acids: CAWSPGQINTIYF.

CDR3: CASSPGTAVEQYF. CDR3 nucleotides: TGCGCCAGCAGCCCGGGGACAGCGGTCGAGCAGTACTTC. The chain carries TRBV5-1 and TRBJ2-7, with 7 bases that match TRBD1. CDR3 size: 13 residues. Trimming at V came to 4 bases and at J to 6 bases, leaving 7 bases not matched to a gene. In germline, CDR1 is SGHRS, CDR2 YFSETQ.

The V call is TRBV9, the J call TRBJ2-1, with 10 bases identical to TRBD2. The CDR3 is 15 amino acids. The V gene's germline CDR1 is SGDLS and CDR2 YYNGEE. V shed 4 bases and J 3 bases; nucleotides not matched to a gene: 4. CDR3 nucleotides: TGTGCCAGCAGCAGCTCTAGCGGGAGCTACAATGAGCAGTTCTTC. Encoded protein: CASSSSSGSYNEQFF.

The chain couples TRBV5-6 to TRBJ2-1; 7 positions agree with TRBD2. This CDR3 has 17 amino acids. Trimming cost V 4 bases and J 2 bases; bases outside gene matches: 12. CDR1 and CDR2 from the germline V gene are SGHDT and YYEEEE. CDR3 coding DNA: TGTGCCAGCAGCCTCCCTTCCGGGAGGTTAACCTACAATGAGCAGTTCTTC. It translates to CASSLPSGRLTYNEQFF. The full variable domain, in which reference TRBV5-6 and TRBJ2-1 provide the parts outside the CDR3, is DAGVTQSPTHLIKTRGQQVTLRCSPKSGHDTVSWYQQALGQGPQFIFQYYEEEERQRGNFPDRFSGHQFPNYSSELNVNALLLGDSALYLCASSLPSGRLTYNEQFFGPGTRLTVL.

This sequence joins TRBV7-2 and TRBJ2-7; D possibly corresponds to TRBD2 (6 bases). Germline values: CDR1 SGHTA, CDR2 FQGNSA. With 3 bases removed from V and 7 bases from J, the gap between germline ends came to 13 bases. The CDR3 length is 13 residues. This CDR3 reads CASSFTSRVEQYF. DNA for the CDR3: TGTGCCAGCAGCTTTACTAGCCGAGTTGAGCAGTACTTC.